This T cell receptor beta chain came from a study of blood T cells in healthy people across ages. Note on this clonotype: Its antigen is undetermined.

Together with a sample-barcoded 5' primer, a J-beta primer mix was included in a second PCR lasting about 6 to 11 cycles. Through a template-switch adaptor with 12 random nucleotides, each cDNA molecule received a tag. TCRdb fed the 5' RACE reads into MiXCR, producing one record per CDR3 protein. The sample has 750,000 or so distinct CDR3 sequences; 25% are singletons. With 2 bases removed from V and 6 bases from J, the gap between germline ends came to 14 bases. This CDR3 is 15 amino acids long. CDR1 and CDR2 (germline): SGHTA, FQGTGA. Each sample yielded at least 5 micrograms of PBMC total RNA. General observations from the study: Across samples, TCR beta diversity tracked strongly with naive T cell percentage.

Another study also made use of these data, one on T cells of mothers and their children. That report adds: Reverse transcription into cDNA received all extracted RNA, at 1.5 ug per 15 ul.

The sequencing sample was made of blood. The V call is TRBV7-3, the J call TRBJ2-1; D gene ambiguous. This clonotype was obtained from a boy between 5 and 17 years old in good health. The CDR3 DNA reads TGTGCCAGCAGCTTACGTCTAGGTTTGGGCAATGAGCAGTTCTTC. Its protein product is CASSLRLGLGNEQFF.